Below, one TCR beta chain is given with its context. There are 16 residues in the CDR3. The germline gives CDR1 SGDLS, CDR2 YYNGEE. V shed 4 bases and J 6 bases; nucleotides not matched to a gene: 14. The entry originates in a study of blood T cell repertoires in COVID-19. Study at large: Sample material is recorded as cDNA or gDNA derived from T cells, B-cell-depleted T cells, or PBMCs.

As originally analysed: Estimated nucleated cell counts came from reference gene primer amplification. Sequencing used immunoSEQ multiplex PCR; TCRdb keeps in-frame clones, though not all of them. V and J calls and clone size follow that table, whereas D and trimming were derived from the DNA. The sample records more than 65,000 clones, just under 80% being singletons. The V call is TRBV9, the J call TRBJ1-2; 8 bases are shared with TRBD1. This clonotype originated in a human donor in a cohort sampled during active COVID-19. The sample consisted of peripheral blood. The CDR3 region is CASSLDGAGGADGYTF. CDR3 coding DNA: TGTGCCAGCAGCCTCGATGGGGCAGGGGGCGCGGATGGCTACACCTTC.